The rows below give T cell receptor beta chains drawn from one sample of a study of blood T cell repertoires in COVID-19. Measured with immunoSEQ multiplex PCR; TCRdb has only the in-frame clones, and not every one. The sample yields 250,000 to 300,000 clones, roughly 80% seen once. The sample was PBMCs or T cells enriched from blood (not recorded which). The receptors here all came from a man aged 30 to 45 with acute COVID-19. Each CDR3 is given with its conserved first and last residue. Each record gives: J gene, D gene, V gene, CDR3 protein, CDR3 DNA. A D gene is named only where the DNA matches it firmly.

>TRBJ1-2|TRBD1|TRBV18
CASSPPKGQGANYGYTF
TGTGCCAGCTCACCACCAAAAGGACAGGGAGCTAACTATGGCTACACCTTC
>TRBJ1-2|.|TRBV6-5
CASEGLRSYGYTF
TGTGCCAGCGAAGGACTCCGTTCCTATGGCTACACCTTC
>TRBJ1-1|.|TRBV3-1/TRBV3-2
CASSQGSTEAFF
TGTGCCAGCAGCCAAGGGAGCACTGAAGCTTTCTTT
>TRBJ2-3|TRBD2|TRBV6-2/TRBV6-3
CASSWGLAGRDTQYF
TGTGCCAGCAGTTGGGGGCTAGCGGGTCGAGATACGCAGTATTTT
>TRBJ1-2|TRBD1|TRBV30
CAWSLSGGYGYTF
TGTGCCTGGAGTTTATCAGGGGGCTATGGCTACACCTTC
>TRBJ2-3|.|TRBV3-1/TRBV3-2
CASSLREGADTQYF
TGTGCCAGCAGCCTCCGGGAAGGAGCAGATACGCAGTATTTT
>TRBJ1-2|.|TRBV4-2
CASSQDGGLTPDGYTF
TGTGCCAGCAGCCAAGACGGCGGACTAACCCCGGATGGCTACACCTTC
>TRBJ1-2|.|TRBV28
CASEILGTNYGYTF
TGTGCCAGCGAGATTTTGGGGACAAACTATGGCTACACCTTC
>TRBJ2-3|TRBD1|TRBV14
CASSQAVWGQGDTDTQYF
TGTGCCAGCAGCCAAGCTGTCTGGGGTCAGGGGGACACAGATACGCAGTATTTT
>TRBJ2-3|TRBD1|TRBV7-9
CASSYGQGGGTQYF
TGTGCCAGCAGCTACGGACAGGGTGGAGGTACGCAGTATTTT
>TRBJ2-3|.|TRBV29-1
CSVDAWGGDTQYF
TGCAGCGTTGATGCATGGGGAGGAGATACGCAGTATTTT
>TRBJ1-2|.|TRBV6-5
CASSPTHGDYGYTF
TGTGCCAGCAGTCCGACTCACGGGGACTATGGCTACACCTTC
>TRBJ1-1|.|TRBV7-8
CASSALQGTVFTEAFF
TGTGCCAGCAGCGCCCTACAGGGTACGGTTTTCACTGAAGCTTTCTTT
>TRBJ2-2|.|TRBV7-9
CASSLLGGATGELFF
TGTGCCAGCAGCCTTCTAGGGGGGGCCACCGGGGAGCTGTTTTTT
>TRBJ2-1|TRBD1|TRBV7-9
CASSSKGARSYNEQFF
TGTGCCAGCAGCTCAAAGGGGGCTAGGTCCTACAATGAGCAGTTCTTC
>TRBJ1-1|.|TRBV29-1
CSVIQNTEAFF
TGCAGCGTTATACAGAACACTGAAGCTTTCTTT
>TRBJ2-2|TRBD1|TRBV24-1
CATSDPTGGNTGELFF
TGTGCCACCAGTGACCCGACAGGGGGTAACACCGGGGAGCTGTTTTTT
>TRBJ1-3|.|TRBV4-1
CASSPDSNSGNTIYF
TGCGCCAGCAGCCCGGACAGCAACTCTGGAAACACCATATATTTT
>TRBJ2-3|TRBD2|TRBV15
CATSRERGGPDTQYF
TGTGCCACCAGCAGAGAGCGGGGGGGCCCAGATACGCAGTATTTT
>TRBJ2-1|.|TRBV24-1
CATSDFSPNEQFF
TGTGCCACCAGTGATTTCTCCCCCAATGAGCAGTTCTTC
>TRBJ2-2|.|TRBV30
CAWRGTANAGELFF
TGTGCCTGGCGGGGGACAGCAAACGCCGGGGAGCTGTTTTTT
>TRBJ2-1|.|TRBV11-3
CASSLPGESREQFF
TGTGCCAGCAGCCTCCCGGGGGAGTCGCGGGAGCAGTTCTTC
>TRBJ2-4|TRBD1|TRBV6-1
CASSEGTGGNIQYF
TGTGCCAGCAGTGAAGGGACAGGTGGGAACATTCAGTACTTC
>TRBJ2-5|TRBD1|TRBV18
CASSPGQGNQETQYF
TGTGCCAGCTCACCGGGACAGGGGAATCAAGAGACCCAGTACTTC
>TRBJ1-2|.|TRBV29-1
CSVEGWEGLSGYTF
TGCAGCGTTGAAGGTTGGGAGGGCCTGAGTGGCTACACCTTC
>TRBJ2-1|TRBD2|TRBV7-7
CASSAGTSGLDGEQFF
TGTGCCAGCAGCGCGGGGACTAGCGGGTTGGATGGTGAGCAGTTCTTC